Listed below are T cell receptor beta chains from one sample, sequenced in a study of T-cell reconstitution after alpha-beta-depleted transplantation in children. TCRdb recomputed calls from the PCR reads with MiXCR, one row per CDR3 protein. The sample records 580,000 or so distinct CDR3 sequences, more than 20% being singletons. The sample consisted of PBMCs, mostly from graft donor cells, taken 360 days after TCRalphabeta/CD19-depleted stem cell transplant. The receptors here all came from a boy in the first two years of life who had a stem cell transplant for acute myeloid leukemia, so the T cells may come from the graft donor. Both conserved end residues are part of each CDR3. D genes are given only for firm matches. Clone sizes are given selectively: once, few, many, or a class where the clone is expanded.

CDR3 length: 17
V gene: TRBV20-1
J gene: TRBJ1-4
D gene: .
clone size: .
CDR3 DNA: TGCAGTGCTGAGGGGCCCGTTACAGCAGAAACTAATGAAAAACTGTTTTTT
CDR3 protein: CSAEGPVTAETNEKLFF

CDR3 length: 20
V gene: TRBV15
J gene: TRBJ2-3
D gene: TRBD2
clone size: .
CDR3 DNA: TGTGCCACCAGCAGAGCCCCAGAGGGTCTAGCGGGGGTAACCCGGGATACGCAGTATTTT
CDR3 protein: CATSRAPEGLAGVTRDTQYF

CDR3 length: 14
V gene: TRBV20-1
J gene: TRBJ2-1
D gene: TRBD2
clone size: many
CDR3 DNA: TGCAGTGCTAGAAGGGGACTAGCGCGGGATGAGCAGTTCTTC
CDR3 protein: CSARRGLARDEQFF

CDR3 length: 20
V gene: TRBV20-1
J gene: TRBJ2-3
D gene: TRBD2
clone size: few
CDR3 DNA: TGCAGTGCTAGAGATCAGGGACTAGCATTTGGAGGGTCTAGCACAGATACGCAGTATTTT
CDR3 protein: CSARDQGLAFGGSSTDTQYF

CDR3 length: 14
V gene: TRBV20-1
J gene: TRBJ2-1
D gene: .
clone size: .
CDR3 DNA: TGCAGTGCTAGAGGGGCCCTCCACTACAATGAGCAGTTCTTC
CDR3 protein: CSARGALHYNEQFF

CDR3 length: 16
V gene: TRBV5-1
J gene: TRBJ2-1
D gene: TRBD2
clone size: many
CDR3 DNA: TGCGCCAGCAGCTTGCATGCGGGGGGGGGTAGGAATGAGCAGTTCTTC
CDR3 protein: CASSLHAGGGRNEQFF

CDR3 length: 13
V gene: TRBV25-1
J gene: TRBJ1-6
D gene: .
clone size: .
CDR3 DNA: TGTGCCAGCAGTGAATATTTCGGGTCACCCCTCCACTTT
CDR3 protein: CASSEYFGSPLHF

CDR3 length: 14
V gene: TRBV7-8
J gene: TRBJ1-4
D gene: .
clone size: few
CDR3 DNA: TGTGCCAGCAGCCGAGGGGGGGTAGGGGAAAAACTGTTTTTT
CDR3 protein: CASSRGGVGEKLFF

CDR3 length: 14
V gene: TRBV3-1
J gene: TRBJ1-6
D gene: TRBD1
clone size: .
CDR3 DNA: TGTGCCAGCAGCCCAGGGACAGGGTATTCACCCCTCCACTTT
CDR3 protein: CASSPGTGYSPLHF

CDR3 length: 14
V gene: TRBV28
J gene: TRBJ1-1
D gene: .
clone size: .
CDR3 DNA: TGTGCCAGCAGTTTAGAGGACTCGAACACTGAAGCTTTCTTT
CDR3 protein: CASSLEDSNTEAFF

CDR3 length: 14
V gene: TRBV14
J gene: TRBJ2-3
D gene: .
clone size: .
CDR3 DNA: TGTGCCAGCAGCCGCCGAGCTAGCCTGGATACGCAGTATTTT
CDR3 protein: CASSRRASLDTQYF

CDR3 length: 15
V gene: TRBV7-2
J gene: TRBJ2-1
D gene: TRBD2
clone size: .
CDR3 DNA: TGTGCCAGCAGCTTATCGCGGGGGGGCCGTAATGAGCAGTTCTTC
CDR3 protein: CASSLSRGGRNEQFF

CDR3 length: 9
V gene: TRBV20-1
J gene: TRBJ1-1
D gene: .
clone size: .
CDR3 DNA: TGCAGTGAAGGAACTGAAGCTTTCTTT
CDR3 protein: CSEGTEAFF

CDR3 length: 15
V gene: TRBV11-2
J gene: TRBJ2-2
D gene: TRBD1
clone size: many
CDR3 DNA: TGTGCCAGCAGCCGCAGACAGGGGAACACCGGGGAGCTGTTTTTT
CDR3 protein: CASSRRQGNTGELFF

CDR3 length: 16
V gene: TRBV6-5
J gene: TRBJ2-7
D gene: TRBD2
clone size: many
CDR3 DNA: TGTGCCAGCAGTTACCTAGCGGGCCTTAGCTCCTACGAGCAGTACTTC
CDR3 protein: CASSYLAGLSSYEQYF

CDR3 length: 15
V gene: TRBV4-1
J gene: TRBJ1-1
D gene: .
clone size: many
CDR3 DNA: TGCGCCAGCAGCCAAGGGGTCAGCATGAACACTGAAGCTTTCTTT
CDR3 protein: CASSQGVSMNTEAFF

CDR3 length: 16
V gene: TRBV6-5
J gene: TRBJ2-7
D gene: TRBD2
clone size: .
CDR3 DNA: TGTGCCAGCAGTTACGGACTAGCGGGGATACCCTACGAGCAGTACTTC
CDR3 protein: CASSYGLAGIPYEQYF

CDR3 length: 14
V gene: TRBV7-7
J gene: TRBJ2-2
D gene: .
clone size: .
CDR3 DNA: TGTGCCAGCAGCTTCGACAGGAGCACCGGGGAGCTGTTTTTT
CDR3 protein: CASSFDRSTGELFF

CDR3 length: 11
V gene: TRBV10-2
J gene: TRBJ2-7
D gene: .
clone size: .
CDR3 DNA: TGCGCCAGCAGTGCAGCGGACGAGCAGTACTTC
CDR3 protein: CASSAADEQYF

CDR3 length: 12
V gene: TRBV2
J gene: TRBJ1-1
D gene: TRBD1
clone size: .
CDR3 DNA: TGTGCCAGAGGACAGGGGTACACTGAAGCTTTCTTT
CDR3 protein: CARGQGYTEAFF

CDR3 length: 16
V gene: TRBV15
J gene: TRBJ2-3
D gene: TRBD2
clone size: many
CDR3 DNA: TGTGCCACCAGCGAATCCGGGACTAGCTCAGCAGATACGCAGTATTTT
CDR3 protein: CATSESGTSSADTQYF

CDR3 length: 17
V gene: TRBV6-1
J gene: TRBJ2-4
D gene: .
clone size: many
CDR3 DNA: TGTGCCAGCAGTGAAGCGAAAGGGATTAGAGCCAAAAACATTCAGTACTTC
CDR3 protein: CASSEAKGIRAKNIQYF

CDR3 length: 13
V gene: TRBV12-3/TRBV12-4
J gene: TRBJ2-3
D gene: .
clone size: many
CDR3 DNA: TGTGCCAGCACTTTCTATGCGGCAGATACGCAGTATTTT
CDR3 protein: CASTFYAADTQYF

CDR3 length: 12
V gene: TRBV25-1
J gene: TRBJ2-7
D gene: .
clone size: few
CDR3 DNA: TGTGCCAGCTACTCCTGGGATTACGAGCAGTACTTC
CDR3 protein: CASYSWDYEQYF

CDR3 length: 16
V gene: TRBV20-1
J gene: TRBJ2-5
D gene: TRBD2
clone size: .
CDR3 DNA: TGCAGTGCTAGAGATAGGGGACTAGCGGGGGGCCCGATTGGGTACTTC
CDR3 protein: CSARDRGLAGGPIGYF

CDR3 length: 14
V gene: TRBV15
J gene: TRBJ1-1
D gene: .
clone size: .
CDR3 DNA: TGTGCCACCAGCAAGGGACTGTTCTCAACTGAAGCTTTCTTT
CDR3 protein: CATSKGLFSTEAFF

CDR3 length: 14
V gene: TRBV7-9
J gene: TRBJ2-7
D gene: .
clone size: few
CDR3 DNA: TGTGCCAGCAGCGCCCCGGACGTCGCCTACGAGCAGTACTTC
CDR3 protein: CASSAPDVAYEQYF

CDR3 length: 15
V gene: TRBV7-2
J gene: TRBJ2-5
D gene: .
clone size: many
CDR3 DNA: TGTGCCAGCAGCTTAGGGGAGACGTACCAAGAGACCCAGTACTTC
CDR3 protein: CASSLGETYQETQYF

CDR3 length: 16
V gene: TRBV20-1
J gene: TRBJ2-1
D gene: .
clone size: .
CDR3 DNA: TGCAGTGCTAGAGACTTGGGACGACGCGGGCCTGATGAGCAGTTCTTC
CDR3 protein: CSARDLGRRGPDEQFF

CDR3 length: 17
V gene: TRBV20-1
J gene: TRBJ2-6
D gene: .
clone size: .
CDR3 DNA: TGCAGTGCTAGAGATAGGCAGGGAGTGTCTGGGGCCAACGTCCTGACTTTC
CDR3 protein: CSARDRQGVSGANVLTF

CDR3 length: 14
V gene: TRBV7-7
J gene: TRBJ2-7
D gene: .
clone size: many
CDR3 DNA: TGTGCCAGCAGCTCACCGGGGTGCTCCTACGAGCAGTACTTC
CDR3 protein: CASSSPGCSYEQYF

CDR3 length: 15
V gene: TRBV6-1
J gene: TRBJ2-1
D gene: .
clone size: .
CDR3 DNA: TGTGCCAGCAACCTCGGGACATCGGGCTACAATGAGCAGTTCTTC
CDR3 protein: CASNLGTSGYNEQFF

CDR3 length: 13
V gene: TRBV20-1
J gene: TRBJ2-4
D gene: .
clone size: .
CDR3 DNA: TGCAGTGCTAGCCCACGGACGAATTCAATTCAGTACTTC
CDR3 protein: CSASPRTNSIQYF

CDR3 length: 13
V gene: TRBV20-1
J gene: TRBJ2-2
D gene: TRBD1
clone size: .
CDR3 DNA: TGCAGTGTTTTCACAGGGGGCGCGGGGGAGCTGTTTTTT
CDR3 protein: CSVFTGGAGELFF

CDR3 length: 14
V gene: TRBV24-1
J gene: TRBJ2-1
D gene: .
clone size: .
CDR3 DNA: TGTGCCACCAGTGATCCAGACGTGTTGTATGAGCAGTTCTTC
CDR3 protein: CATSDPDVLYEQFF

CDR3 length: 12
V gene: TRBV20-1
J gene: TRBJ1-1
D gene: .
clone size: few
CDR3 DNA: TGCACGGTCGACAGTCCAAACACTGAAGCTTTCTTT
CDR3 protein: CTVDSPNTEAFF

CDR3 length: 15
V gene: TRBV5-1
J gene: TRBJ1-2
D gene: TRBD1
clone size: .
CDR3 DNA: TGCGCCAGCAGCAGGGACAGTCGGGAGAATGATGGCTACACCTTC
CDR3 protein: CASSRDSRENDGYTF

CDR3 length: 12
V gene: TRBV20-1
J gene: TRBJ2-3
D gene: .
clone size: many
CDR3 DNA: TGCAGTGCCCTGGGACCACCGAATACGCAGTATTTT
CDR3 protein: CSALGPPNTQYF

CDR3 length: 14
V gene: TRBV20-1
J gene: TRBJ1-4
D gene: TRBD1
clone size: many
CDR3 DNA: TGCAGTGCTAGAGGACAGGGAACTAATGAAAAACTGTTTTTT
CDR3 protein: CSARGQGTNEKLFF

CDR3 length: 14
V gene: TRBV7-9
J gene: TRBJ2-7
D gene: .
clone size: few
CDR3 DNA: TGTGCCAGCAGCTTTGTGGACGGTACCTACGAGCAGTACTTC
CDR3 protein: CASSFVDGTYEQYF

CDR3 length: 15
V gene: TRBV7-9
J gene: TRBJ2-3
D gene: .
clone size: .
CDR3 DNA: TGTGCCAGCAGCTTAGGGGGGAGAGGGTCAGATACGCAGTATTTT
CDR3 protein: CASSLGGRGSDTQYF

CDR3 length: 13
V gene: TRBV24-1
J gene: TRBJ2-2
D gene: .
clone size: many
CDR3 DNA: TGTGCCACCAGGGGCGGGAACACCGGGGAGCTGTTTTTT
CDR3 protein: CATRGGNTGELFF

CDR3 length: 15
V gene: TRBV25-1
J gene: TRBJ2-5
D gene: TRBD1
clone size: .
CDR3 DNA: TGTGCCAGCAGTGTACACAGGGGTAGACAAGAGACCCAGTACTTC
CDR3 protein: CASSVHRGRQETQYF

CDR3 length: 14
V gene: TRBV6-2/TRBV6-3
J gene: TRBJ2-5
D gene: .
clone size: .
CDR3 DNA: TGTGCCAGCAAGGAATCGAGGACAGAAGAGACCCAGTACTTC
CDR3 protein: CASKESRTEETQYF

CDR3 length: 15
V gene: TRBV5-1
J gene: TRBJ2-3
D gene: .
clone size: .
CDR3 DNA: TGCGCCAGCAGCTTGGAAGGGGCAAGAGGCGGTACGCAGTATTTT
CDR3 protein: CASSLEGARGGTQYF

CDR3 length: 14
V gene: TRBV12-3/TRBV12-4
J gene: TRBJ2-7
D gene: .
clone size: .
CDR3 DNA: TGTGCCAGCAGCCCCGGGGACCCCTCCTACGAGCAGTACTTC
CDR3 protein: CASSPGDPSYEQYF

CDR3 length: 13
V gene: TRBV7-2
J gene: TRBJ2-1
D gene: TRBD2
clone size: few
CDR3 DNA: TGTGCCGTGGGACTAGCGAAAAACAATGAGCAGTTCTTC
CDR3 protein: CAVGLAKNNEQFF

CDR3 length: 15
V gene: TRBV29-1
J gene: TRBJ2-3
D gene: .
clone size: many
CDR3 DNA: TGCAGCGTTGAAGATCCACTCCCTAGCACAGATACGCAGTATTTT
CDR3 protein: CSVEDPLPSTDTQYF

CDR3 length: 15
V gene: TRBV6-5
J gene: TRBJ1-4
D gene: .
clone size: few
CDR3 DNA: TGTGCCAGCAGTTTACATCAGGGTTTTAATGAAAAACTGTTTTTT
CDR3 protein: CASSLHQGFNEKLFF

CDR3 length: 14
V gene: TRBV20-1
J gene: TRBJ1-6
D gene: .
clone size: many
CDR3 DNA: TGCAGTGCTAGACCTAGAGAGTTAAATTCACCCCTCCACTTT
CDR3 protein: CSARPRELNSPLHF

CDR3 length: 16
V gene: TRBV20-1
J gene: TRBJ2-5
D gene: TRBD1
clone size: few
CDR3 DNA: TGCAGTGCACTGATGTCCGGGACAGGGTATGTCGAGACCCAGTACTTC
CDR3 protein: CSALMSGTGYVETQYF

CDR3 length: 11
V gene: TRBV29-1
J gene: TRBJ1-4
D gene: .
clone size: .
CDR3 DNA: TGCAGCGCTCAAGAGGCAGAAAAACTGTTTTTT
CDR3 protein: CSAQEAEKLFF

CDR3 length: 14
V gene: TRBV7-9
J gene: TRBJ1-4
D gene: .
clone size: .
CDR3 DNA: TGTGCCAGCAGCTTTGTACAGGAGAATGAAAAACTGTTTTTT
CDR3 protein: CASSFVQENEKLFF

CDR3 length: 13
V gene: TRBV5-1
J gene: TRBJ1-2
D gene: TRBD1
clone size: .
CDR3 DNA: TGCGCCAGCAGCTTGCCCGACAGGGGTGGCTACACCTTC
CDR3 protein: CASSLPDRGGYTF

CDR3 length: 14
V gene: TRBV20-1
J gene: TRBJ1-5
D gene: TRBD1
clone size: few
CDR3 DNA: TGCAGTGCTAGACAGACAGGGAACAATCAGCCCCAGCATTTT
CDR3 protein: CSARQTGNNQPQHF